This T cell receptor (beta chain) was found in a study of T-cell reconstitution after alpha-beta-depleted transplantation in children. Findings and limits, study-wide: Counts and diversity of T cells one year after transplant came mostly from newly produced T cells. Reportedly, alpha-beta T cells present about two months post-transplant originated from several hundred expanded clones of graft origin. Day-60 TCRbeta diversity that was high in some patients was derived from surviving recipient T cells and thymic progenitors.

This clonotype was seen repeatedly, ten times or more. Its matching antigen is unknown. The germline V and J ends were trimmed by 4 bases and 8 bases, with 3 bases remaining between them. The CDR3 length is 9 residues. Looked up from germline, CDR1 is SQVTM and CDR2 is ANQGSEA. A library of TCRbeta sequences, prepared with unique molecular identifiers, was generated. Using its own MiXCR run on the PCR reads, TCRdb lists one record per CDR3 protein. Of a few hundred thousand distinct CDR3 sequences listed, over 10% are singletons. Source: PBMCs, mostly from graft donor cells, taken 360 days after TCRalphabeta/CD19-depleted stem cell transplant. This sequence joins TRBV29-1 and TRBJ2-1; D is uncertain. The receptor comes from a male patient younger than 18 who had a stem cell transplant for acute myeloid leukemia, so the T cells may come from the graft donor. The CDR3 loop reads CSVAYEQFF. The CDR3 DNA sequence: TGCAGCGTTGCCTATGAGCAGTTCTTC.